A single sample gave rise to the 20 T cell receptor beta chains below, sequenced in a study of vaccination and CD4 T cells after COVID-19 (dated by TCRdb to between 2020 and 2023). Receptors were amplified or captured by PCR. Data came from an Illumina iSeq 100. DNA from cultured CD4+ T cells was subjected to TCR sequencing with the Oncomine TCR Beta short-read assay at the Johns Hopkins FTIC core. TCRdb trimmed the raw reads at Q25, called clones with MiXCR and kept productive beta chains. All rows with the same CDR3 protein become a single entry with the most common DNA and genes. The sample table holds over 10,000 distinct CDR3 sequences, of which 45% to 65% were seen once. Around a third of the sample rests with the top ten. No antigens are known for them. The treatment or condition label here, explained by the study, means: roughly 10-day PBMC culture with coronavirus spike peptide pools or control peptides (ViraFEST assay).

The sequenced sample consisted of CD4+ T cells from blood, cultured in vitro. The source of these receptors is a human donor who had recovered from COVID-19.

This clonotype was seen a few times. V is TRBV15 and J is TRBJ1-2; D not certain. The CDR3 runs 13 residues. Trimming removed 3 bases from V and 13 bases from J, with 18 bases in between. Germline-derived CDR1 and CDR2 are LNHNV and YYDKDF (reference sequence). CDR3 coding DNA: TGTGCCACCAGCAGCGGACCAGGAGGCTGGCTCACCTTC. Its translation is CATSSGPGGWLTF. The complete variable domain, with remaining parts taken from reference TRBV15 and TRBJ1-2, reads DAMVIQNPRYQVTQFGKPVTLSCSQTLNHNVMYWYQQKSSQAPKLLFHYYDKDFNNEADTPDNFQSRRPNTSFCFLDIRSPGLGDTAMYLCATSSGPGGWLTFGSGTRLTVV.

This sequence joins TRBV12-3 or TRBV12-4 and TRBJ1-2; D possibly corresponds to TRBD1 (6 bases). The CDR3 sequence is 13 residues long. The V and J ends lost 5 bases and 5 bases respectively, with 12 bases between them. The CDR3 sequence: CASSQSTGYGYTF. CDR3 DNA: TGTGCCAGCAGTCAATCGACAGGTTATGGCTACACCTTC.

Only a few counts were recorded for this clonotype. This chain connects TRBV2 to TRBJ1-5; D is perhaps TRBD1 (6 bases). The CDR3 length is 15 residues. CDR1 is SNHLY, CDR2 FYNNEI, per germline. Deletions cut 1 base from V and 6 bases from J, with 13 bases between. CDR3: CASSEDRAGSQPQHF. The CDR3 DNA reads TGTGCCAGCAGTGAAGACAGGGCGGGCAGTCAGCCCCAGCATTTT.

The CDR3 DNA follows: TGTGCCAGCAGCCCGGGACTTGAAGCTTTCTTT. This sequence encodes CASSPGLEAFF. The chain combines TRBV7-9 with TRBJ1-1, with a weak D call TRBD1 (5 bases). The V and J ends lost 5 bases and 7 bases respectively, with 8 bases between them. The CDR3 loop spans 11 amino acids. The germline V gene encodes CDR1 SEHNR and CDR2 FQNEAQ (reference sequence).

This rearrangement joins TRBV25-1 to TRBJ1-1, with TRBD1 matching 10 bases. Trimming cost V 1 base and J 5 bases; bases outside gene matches: 7. The CDR3 has 16 amino acids. Germline CDR1 reads MGHDK; CDR2 reads SYGVNS. The CDR3 DNA sequence: TGTGCCAGCAGTGAATTGGCGGGACAGGGGCATACTGAAGCTTTCTTT. Its translation is CASSELAGQGHTEAFF. The whole variable domain, filled in from reference TRBV25-1 and TRBJ1-1, reads EADIYQTPRYLVIGTGKKITLECSQTMGHDKMYWYQQDPGMELHLIHYSYGVNSTEKGDLSSESTVSRIRTEHFPLTLESARPSHTSQYLCASSELAGQGHTEAFFGQGTRLTVV.

The chain combines TRBV6-1 with TRBJ2-3, with 8 bases aligning to TRBD2. Looked up from germline, CDR1 is MNHNS and CDR2 is SASEGT. The CDR3 is 18 residues long. Trimming at V came to 6 bases and at J to 2 bases, leaving 16 bases not matched to a gene. The CDR3: CASRTNAAGVTHTDTQYF. The DNA for the CDR3 is TGTGCCAGCAGGACAAACGCAGCGGGGGTAACACACACAGATACGCAGTATTTT.

This clonotype was counted only a few times. V gene TRBV7-2 combines with J gene TRBJ1-2; unclear D gene. From germline, CDR1 is SGHTA and CDR2 FQGNSA. This CDR3 region has 14 residues. Trimming cost V 5 bases and J 4 bases, with 14 bases left between them. In DNA form, the CDR3 reads TGTGCCAGCAGCACCGGCACGTCTCGCTATGGCTACACCTTC. As protein: CASSTGTSRYGYTF.

CDR3 coding DNA: TGCGCCAGCAGCGCCGGAAACAGGTGGAGGACCCAGTACTTC. Its translation: CASSAGNRWRTQYF. The chain has TRBV5-1 and TRBJ2-5; D is perhaps TRBD1 (5 bases). Germline V lookup: CDR1 SGHRS, CDR2 YFSETQ. The CDR3 runs to 14 residues. V lost 4 bases and J 7 bases, leaving 17 bases between the germline ends.

This clonotype turned up a few times. J is TRBJ2-5 and V is TRBV7-9, with D perhaps matching TRBD2 (5 bases). V was pared by 5 bases and J by 4 bases, with 17 bases between. The germline gives CDR1 SEHNR, CDR2 FQNEAQ (reference sequence). The CDR3 covers 15 residues. The CDR3 loop is CASSPPVRVGETQYF. The CDR3 nucleotides are TGTGCCAGCAGCCCGCCCGTGCGGGTTGGAGAGACCCAGTACTTC.

V usage is TRBV11-2 and J usage is TRBJ2-1; 7 bases align to TRBD1. The CDR3 loop spans 11 amino acids. Germline V gene data show CDR1 as SGHAT and CDR2 as FQNNGV. V lost 8 bases and J lost 9; bases outside the gene matches: 4. CDR3: CASRTGVEQFF. As DNA, the CDR3 is TGTGCCAGCCGAACAGGGGTTGAGCAGTTCTTC.

This sequence joins TRBV5-1 and TRBJ1-1; D unclear. V was cut by 0 bases and J by 2 bases, with 5 bases left in between. CDR1 SGHRS and CDR2 YFSETQ come from the germline V gene. This CDR3 has 13 amino acids. The CDR3 region is CASSLADNTEAFF. The CDR3 DNA sequence: TGCGCCAGCAGCTTGGCGGATAACACTGAAGCTTTCTTT.

The gene calls are TRBV6-5 and TRBJ1-1; D perhaps matches TRBD1 (6 bases). The CDR3 totals 14 residues. With 2 bases removed from V and 1 base from J, the gap between germline ends came to 8 bases. Looked up from germline, CDR1 is MNHEY and CDR2 is SVGAGI. CDR3 coding DNA: TGTGCCAGCAGTTACGGGGGGGCGAACACTGAAGCTTTCTTT. It translates to CASSYGGANTEAFF.

This clonotype has only a few counts. The rearrangement links TRBV5-4 to TRBJ1-2; D is undetermined. This CDR3 region has 14 residues. The V end lost 2 bases, the J end lost 4 bases, and 12 bases lay between the germline ends. Germline CDR1 SGHNT, CDR2 YYREEE (reference sequence). CDR3 region: CASSFELSSYGYTF. CDR3 nucleotides: TGTGCCAGCAGCTTTGAGCTCAGCAGCTATGGCTACACCTTC.

The chain couples TRBV12-3 or TRBV12-4 to TRBJ1-1, with 8 bases fitting TRBD1. Germline trimming cut 3 bases from V and 3 bases from J; bases unmatched to any gene: 6. The CDR3 runs to 15 residues. CDR3 DNA: TGTGCCAGCAGTTTGGACAGGGCTTTGTACACTGAAGCTTTCTTT. Encoded protein: CASSLDRALYTEAFF.

The table lists this clonotype with a few counts. The V call is TRBV2, the J call TRBJ1-2, with 9 bases identical to TRBD1. The CDR3 sequence is 14 residues long. Germline trimming cut 6 bases from V and 5 bases from J; bases unmatched to any gene: 7. The germline gives CDR1 SNHLY, CDR2 FYNNEI. The CDR3 DNA sequence: TGTGCCAGCAGCCGATCCGGGACAGGGTATGGCTACACCTTC. It specifies CASSRSGTGYGYTF.

The chain carries TRBV6-2 or TRBV6-3 and TRBJ1-2; D possibly corresponds to TRBD1 (5 bases). The CDR3 covers 12 residues. V was shortened by 6 bases and J by 4 bases, with 9 bases between the two germline ends. CDR1 is MNHEY, CDR2 SVGEGT, per germline. The DNA for the CDR3 is TGTGCCAGCAGCCCCCAGGGCTATGGCTACACCTTC. Translated: CASSPQGYGYTF.

This chain links TRBV2 with TRBJ2-7; weak D call: TRBD1 (5 bases). Looked up from germline, CDR1 is SNHLY and CDR2 is FYNNEI. The CDR3 covers 13 residues. Between the trimmed V and J ends, which lost 3 bases and 4 bases, there was a span of 10 bases. The CDR3 here is CASSDVGHYEQYF. CDR3 DNA: TGTGCCAGCAGTGATGTGGGGCATTACGAGCAGTACTTC.

The genes are TRBV12-3 or TRBV12-4 and TRBJ2-3, with D possibly TRBD1 on 7 matching bases. There are 17 residues in the CDR3. V was trimmed by 1 base and J by 3 bases, leaving 17 bases between them. CDR3 region: CASSLGGQGGKTDTQYF. As DNA, the CDR3 is TGTGCCAGCAGTTTAGGAGGTCAGGGGGGAAAAACAGATACGCAGTATTTT.

This sequence joins TRBV12-3 or TRBV12-4 and TRBJ1-2; unclear D gene. Trimming removed 2 bases at V and 5 bases at J, with 9 bases between. The CDR3 length is 13 residues. The CDR3 DNA sequence: TGTGCCAGCAGTTTAAACAGCAGATATGGCTACACCTTC. This translates into CASSLNSRYGYTF.

The chain joins TRBV20-1 to TRBJ2-7; D is perhaps TRBD1 (5 bases). Trimming took off 3 bases at V and 6 bases at J, with 18 bases between the two ends. This CDR3 spans 14 amino acids. Germline V CDR1 and CDR2: DFQATT, SNEGSKA (reference sequence). The CDR3: CSARYQGLGGEQYF. CDR3 nucleotides: TGCAGTGCTAGGTATCAGGGATTGGGTGGCGAGCAGTACTTC.